What follows are 25 T cell receptor beta chains derived from one specimen sequenced in a study of cytomegalovirus exposure and HLA in healthy donors. The PCR was carried out with 60 Vbeta primers and 13 Jbeta primers. TCRdb keeps only in-frame clones here, not all; method: immunoSEQ multiplex PCR. The sample has around 140,000 clones, and its top ten clones hold roughly 1.6%. The sequenced material came from PBMCs. The receptor set was obtained from a middle-aged woman in good health and CMV-seronegative.

V gene TRBV19 combines with J gene TRBJ2-1; 7 nucleotides line up with TRBD2. The V gene end was trimmed by 5 bases and the J gene end by 0 bases; junction bases not matched to a gene: 10. Per the germline V gene, CDR1 is LNHDA and CDR2 is SQIVND (reference sequence). The CDR3 totals 17 residues. CDR3 nucleotides: TGTGCCAGTAGTTTCCTGGCGGGGGTGAGCTCCTACAATGAGCAGTTCTTC. This sequence encodes CASSFLAGVSSYNEQFF.

The V and J genes are TRBV7-8 and TRBJ2-7, with D hard to call. The CDR3 sequence is 12 residues long. In germline, CDR1 is SGHVS, CDR2 FQNEAQ. V lost 6 bases and J lost 1, with 7 bases in between. The CDR3 region is CASSGLSYEQYF. Written as DNA, the CDR3 is TGTGCCAGCAGTGGGCTTTCCTACGAGCAGTACTTC.

CDR3 amino acids: CASSWGPGQRQEQYF. The CDR3, as DNA: TGTGCCAGCAGTTGGGGACCTGGACAGCGACAAGAGCAGTACTTC. The rearrangement uses TRBV6-5 and TRBJ2-7, with D maybe TRBD1 (6 bases). The V and J ends lost 4 bases and 7 bases respectively, with 20 bases between them. The CDR3 extends over 15 amino acids. Looked up from germline, CDR1 is MNHEY and CDR2 is SVGAGI.

The chain employs TRBV5-4 and TRBJ2-5; 7 bases align to TRBD1. The CDR3 runs 15 residues. Germline loops: CDR1 SGHNT, CDR2 YYREEE (reference sequence). V shed 4 bases and J 5 bases; nucleotides not matched to a gene: 11. The CDR3 nucleotides are TGTGCCAGCAGCCCCTCTAAAGGGGGCCGGGAGACCCAGTACTTC. Its protein is CASSPSKGGRETQYF.

A note on this clone: Because it lacks the conserved phenylalanine or tryptophan at the end, this CDR3 is likely a read error. The rearrangement joins TRBV27 to TRBJ1-1; possibly TRBD1 for D (5 bases). Germline-derived CDR1 and CDR2 are MNHEY and SMNVEV (reference sequence). The CDR3 is 13 amino acids. V lost 5 bases and J 4 bases, leaving 11 bases between the germline ends. CDR3 DNA: TGTGCCAGCAGTCTTCAGGGCTTCACTGAAGCTTTCTGT. It translates to CASSLQGFTEAFC.

The chain combines TRBV6-4 with TRBJ1-2; 7 bases fit TRBD1. The CDR3 has 15 residues. CDR1 is MRHNA, CDR2 SNTAGT, per germline. Unmatched junction bases numbered 11, after V lost 5 bases and J lost 5 bases. The CDR3 is CASSPRTGDPYGYTF. CDR3 nucleotides: TGTGCCAGCAGTCCGAGGACAGGAGACCCTTATGGCTACACCTTC.

The chain recombines TRBV7-9 with TRBJ2-7, with 10 bases lining up with TRBD2. The CDR3 spans 14 residues. Germline V CDR1 and CDR2: SEHNR, FQNEAQ (reference sequence). The CDR3 loop reads CASTTSGASHEQYV. CDR3 in DNA: TGTGCCAGCACCACTAGCGGGGCCTCCCACGAGCAGTACGTC.

The CDR3 region has the DNA TGTGCCAGCAGTTTAGGCCTAGCGGGGGTGGGGACCCAGTACTTC. Protein sequence: CASSLGLAGVGTQYF. The rearrangement uses TRBV28 and TRBJ2-5, with 10 positions matching TRBD2. Trimming cost V 2 bases and J 7 bases; bases outside gene matches: 7. Per germline, CDR1 MDHEN and CDR2 SYDVKM. CDR3 length equals 15 residues. Based on the CDR3 plus reference TRBV28 and TRBJ2-5, the full variable domain is DVKVTQSSRYLVKRTGEKVFLECVQDMDHENMFWYRQDPGLGLRLIYFSYDVKMKEKGDIPEGYSVSREKKERFSLILESASTNQTSMYLCASSLGLAGVGTQYFGPGTRLLVL.

The chain is built from TRBV9 and TRBJ1-2; D is unclear. Between the trimmed V and J ends, which lost 4 bases and 0 bases, there was a span of 13 bases. The germline CDR1 and CDR2 sequences are SGDLS and YYNGEE. The CDR3 is 15 residues long. CDR3 region: CASSRLGNTNYGYTF. CDR3 nucleotides: TGTGCCAGCAGCCGACTCGGGAACACTAACTATGGCTACACCTTC.

This sequence joins TRBV19 and TRBJ1-1; TRBD1 matches 9 bases. Germline loops: CDR1 LNHDA, CDR2 SQIVND (reference sequence). This CDR3 is 15 amino acids long. The trim removed 4 bases at V and 1 base at J, leaving 4 bases unmatched. CDR3 in amino acids: CASSSDRGGNTEAFF. CDR3 DNA: TGTGCCAGTAGTAGCGACAGGGGGGGGAACACTGAAGCTTTCTTT.

Of note for this clone: Its ends do not fully match the called genes, so a read error is possible. The chain has TRBV9 and TRBJ1-4, with D possibly matching TRBD1 (6 bases). This CDR3 region has 15 residues. Germline loops: CDR1 SGDLS, CDR2 YYNGEE. The CDR3 sequence: CASSDARGANEKLLF. The CDR3 coding sequence is TGTGCCAGCAGCGATGCCAGGGGTGCTAATGAAAAACTGCTTTTT. Combining the CDR3 with reference TRBV9 and TRBJ1-4 gives the whole variable domain DSGVTQTPKHLITATGQRVTLRCSPRSGDLSVYWYQQSLDQGLQFLIQYYNGEERAKGNILERFSAQQFPDLHSELNLSSLELGDSALYFCASSDARGANEKLLFGSGTQLSVL.

The V gene is TRBV5-1, the J gene TRBJ2-6; 7 bases fit TRBD1. Germline trimming cut 3 bases from V and 0 bases from J; bases unmatched to any gene: 6. Germline V gives CDR1 SGHRS, CDR2 YFSETQ. The CDR3 runs to 17 residues. The CDR3 DNA reads TGCGCCAGCAGCTCAGGACAGGATAGCTCTGGGGCCAACGTCCTGACTTTC. It encodes CASSSGQDSSGANVLTF.

This chain uses TRBV25-1 with TRBJ1-4; no reliable D call. The CDR3 spans 15 residues. V dropped 3 bases and J dropped 0 bases, with 8 bases sitting between them. The germline V gene encodes CDR1 MGHDK and CDR2 SYGVNS. CDR3 DNA: TGTGCCAGCAGTGATCACAGAGCAACTAATGAAAAACTGTTTTTT. Residues: CASSDHRATNEKLFF.

The chain recombines TRBV5-1 with TRBJ2-3; TRBD2 matches 14 bases. Germline V gives CDR1 SGHRS, CDR2 YFSETQ. CDR3 length equals 17 residues. V lost 4 bases to trimming and J lost 2 bases; unmatched junction nucleotides: 6. Here the CDR3 DNA reads TGCGCCAGCAGCCGAGGGACTAGCGGGGGAATCACAGATACGCAGTATTTT. This translates into CASSRGTSGGITDTQYF.

V and J are TRBV9 and TRBJ2-3; 8 bases match TRBD2. The CDR3 consists of 16 residues. The V gene's germline CDR1 is SGDLS and CDR2 YYNGEE. Trimming took 3 bases from V and 1 from J; bases not matched to a gene: 7. The CDR3 bases are TGTGCCAGCAGCGGCCTGACTAGCGCCCGCACAGATACGCAGTATTTT. Its translation is CASSGLTSARTDTQYF.

The chain employs TRBV19 and TRBJ2-5, with 7 bases fitting TRBD2. Losses at the gene ends were 3 bases for V and 2 bases for J; bases not matched to a gene: 6. Germline V gene lookup returns CDR1 LNHDA and CDR2 SQIVND (reference sequence). CDR3 size: 15 residues. CDR3 DNA: TGTGCCAGTAGTATCAGGCGGGGGTTTCAAGAGACCCAGTACTTC. Its translation: CASSIRRGFQETQYF.

The chain joins TRBV29-1 to TRBJ2-2; TRBD1 aligns across 7 bases. Per the germline V gene, CDR1 is SQVTM and CDR2 is ANQGSEA. This CDR3 comprises 14 residues. V lost 7 bases to trimming and J lost 3 bases; unmatched junction nucleotides: 8. The CDR3 DNA sequence: TGCAGCGCTCCCGGACAGGCTGACACCGGGGAGCTGTTTTTT. Protein sequence: CSAPGQADTGELFF.

CDR3 DNA sequence: TGCGCCAGCAGCCAGGACCCGGCAGCGGCTTTGAGCTCCTACGAGCAGTACTTC. Its protein is CASSQDPAAALSSYEQYF. The rearrangement uses TRBV4-3 and TRBJ2-7; D possibly corresponds to TRBD2 (5 bases). Germline values: CDR1 LGHNA, CDR2 YSLEER. Trimming stripped 3 bases from V and 0 bases from J, with 21 bases between. The CDR3 sequence is 18 residues long.

The chain links TRBV2 to TRBJ2-3; 10 bases are shared with TRBD2. With 9 bases clipped from V and 0 bases from J, the junction kept 3 bases outside the gene matches. Germline V gives CDR1 SNHLY, CDR2 FYNNEI. This CDR3 spans 14 amino acids. CDR3 bases: TGTGCCAGTCAGCGGGGGGGTAGCACAGATACGCAGTATTTT. Translation gives CASQRGGSTDTQYF.

This chain uses TRBV7-8 with TRBJ1-3, with D possibly being TRBD1 (5 bases). The CDR3 has 16 residues. Per germline, CDR1 SGHVS and CDR2 FQNEAQ. The germline V and J ends were trimmed by 1 base and 0 bases, with 10 bases remaining between them. CDR3 amino acids: CASSLGIQASGNTIYF. The CDR3 DNA reads as TGTGCCAGCAGCTTAGGTATACAGGCCTCTGGAAACACCATATATTTT.

CDR3 nucleotides: TGCGCCAGCAGCCCTTCGACAGGGGCCTACGAGCAGTACTTC. Translated: CASSPSTGAYEQYF. The V call is TRBV5-1, the J call TRBJ2-7; 8 bases are shared with TRBD1. The CDR3 spans 14 residues. J lost 2 bases, V lost 4 bases, and 5 bases had no gene match. Looked up from germline, CDR1 is SGHRS and CDR2 is YFSETQ.

The chain has TRBV27 and TRBJ2-5; D remains ambiguous. CDR3 length: 13 residues. Trimming stripped 5 bases from V and 1 base from J, with 8 bases between. Germline V gives CDR1 MNHEY, CDR2 SMNVEV (reference sequence). Here the CDR3 DNA reads TGTGCCAGCAGTCCACAGAGCCAAGAGACCCAGTACTTC. Protein: CASSPQSQETQYF.

This rearrangement joins TRBV21-1 to TRBJ1-4. TRBV21-1 is flagged as a pseudogene. The CDR3 loop spans 18 amino acids. The CDR3 spells CASTYSVISTHEKLELFF. DNA of the CDR3: TGTGCCAGCACCTATTCCGTAATATCAACGCATGAAAAACTCGAACTGTTTTTT.

The V gene is TRBV7-6, the J gene TRBJ2-5; 9 positions match TRBD1. V lost 5 bases and J lost 7; bases outside the gene matches: 17. There are 17 residues in the CDR3. Germline assignment: CDR1 SGHVS and CDR2 FNYEAQ. The CDR3 DNA follows: TGTGCCAGCAGCCAAAGGACAGGGGCGTTCGGGAAGGGGACCCAGTACTTC. This encodes CASSQRTGAFGKGTQYF.

The CDR3 is CASSRRIQNTEAFF. The CDR3 bases are TGTGCCAGCAGTCGGAGGATCCAGAACACTGAAGCTTTCTTT. This chain joins TRBV6-6 and TRBJ1-1; unclear D gene. Deletions cut 5 bases from V and 1 base from J, with 11 bases between. CDR1 is MNHNY, CDR2 SVGAGI, per germline (reference sequence). The CDR3 loop spans 14 amino acids.